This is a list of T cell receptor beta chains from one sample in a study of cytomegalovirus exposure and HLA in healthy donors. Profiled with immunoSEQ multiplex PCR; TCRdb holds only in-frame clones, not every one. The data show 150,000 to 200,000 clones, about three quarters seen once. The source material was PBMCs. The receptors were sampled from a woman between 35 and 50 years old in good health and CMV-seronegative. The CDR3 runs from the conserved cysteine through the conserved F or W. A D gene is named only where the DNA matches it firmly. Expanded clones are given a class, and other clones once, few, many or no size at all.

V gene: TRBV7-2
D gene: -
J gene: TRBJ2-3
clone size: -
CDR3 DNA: TGTGCCAGCAGCTCTCAGGGAGGCTTCACAGATACGCAGTATTTT
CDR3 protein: CASSSQGGFTDTQYF

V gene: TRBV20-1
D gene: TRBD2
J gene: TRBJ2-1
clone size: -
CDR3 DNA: TGCAGTGCTCCCAGCGGGAGTAAGCAGTTCTTC
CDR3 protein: CSAPSGSKQFF

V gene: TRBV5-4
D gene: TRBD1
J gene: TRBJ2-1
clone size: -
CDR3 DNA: TGTGCCAGCAGTCAAACAGGGGGCAGCTACAATGAGCAGTTCTTC
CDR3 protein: CASSQTGGSYNEQFF

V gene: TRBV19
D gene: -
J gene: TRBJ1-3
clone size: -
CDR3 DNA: TGTGCCAGTAGTGAGGGAGGTTCTGGAAACACCATATATTTT
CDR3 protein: CASSEGGSGNTIYF

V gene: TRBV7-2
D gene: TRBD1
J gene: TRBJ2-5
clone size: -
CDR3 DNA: TGTGCCAGCAGCTTAAAACAGGGGGCCCAAGAGACCCAGTACTTC
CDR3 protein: CASSLKQGAQETQYF

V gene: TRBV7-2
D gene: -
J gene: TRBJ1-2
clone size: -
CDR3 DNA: TGTGCCAGCAGCCCCCCCCCGGGGTGGGTCTATGGCTACACCTTC
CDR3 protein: CASSPPPGWVYGYTF

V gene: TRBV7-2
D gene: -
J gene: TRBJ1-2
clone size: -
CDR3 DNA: TGTGCCAGCAGCTTTGACAGAAACTATGGCTACACCTTC
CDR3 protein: CASSFDRNYGYTF

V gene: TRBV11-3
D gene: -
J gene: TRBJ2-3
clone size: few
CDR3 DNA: TGTGCCAGCAGCCCCCGACTGGGGCATGTTACAGATACGCAGTATTTT
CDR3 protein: CASSPRLGHVTDTQYF

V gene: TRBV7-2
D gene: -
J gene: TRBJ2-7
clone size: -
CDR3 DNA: TGTGCCAGCAGCTTAGCGGACAGCTACGAGCAGTACTTC
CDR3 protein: CASSLADSYEQYF

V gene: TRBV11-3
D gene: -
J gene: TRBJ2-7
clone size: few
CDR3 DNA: TGTGCCAGCAGCCTACTCCGGGGCTCCTACGAGCAGTACTTC
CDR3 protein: CASSLLRGSYEQYF

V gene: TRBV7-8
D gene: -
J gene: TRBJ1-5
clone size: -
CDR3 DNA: TGTGCCAGCAGCTTATACAACAATCAGCCCCAGCATTTT
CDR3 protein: CASSLYNNQPQHF

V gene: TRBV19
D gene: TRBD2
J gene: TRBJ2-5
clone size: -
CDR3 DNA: TGTGCCAGTAGTACCAGCGGGAGAGGGCAAGAGACCCAGTACTTC
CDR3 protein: CASSTSGRGQETQYF

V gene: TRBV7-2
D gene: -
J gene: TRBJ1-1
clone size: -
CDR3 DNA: TGTGCCAGCAGCTTAGTGGCGACAGCACTGAACACTGAAGCTTTCTTT
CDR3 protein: CASSLVATALNTEAFF

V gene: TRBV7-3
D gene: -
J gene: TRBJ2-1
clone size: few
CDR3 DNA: TGTGCCAGCAGCTTAGAGGGGACTGCTAATGATGAGCAGTTCTTC
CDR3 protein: CASSLEGTANDEQFF

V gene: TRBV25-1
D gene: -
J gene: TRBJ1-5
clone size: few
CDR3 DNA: TGTGCCAGTAAGGCGGCGGGCGAACCTTTTAGCAATCAGCCCCAGCATTTT
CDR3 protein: CASKAAGEPFSNQPQHF

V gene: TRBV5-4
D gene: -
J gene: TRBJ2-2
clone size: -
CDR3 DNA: TGTGCCAGCAGGGCGGAACAGGTTTTGGGGGAGCTGTTTTTT
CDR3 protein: CASRAEQVLGELFF

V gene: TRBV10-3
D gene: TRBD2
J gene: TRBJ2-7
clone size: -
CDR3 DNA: TGTGCCATCACTAGTACTAGCGGGGGCCCCGAGGGGCAGTACTTC
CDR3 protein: CAITSTSGGPEGQYF

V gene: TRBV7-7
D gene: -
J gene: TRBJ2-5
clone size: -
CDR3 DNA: TGTGCTAGCAGCTTAGCCTTCGGAGGGCGGGAGACCCAGTACTTC
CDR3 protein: CASSLAFGGRETQYF

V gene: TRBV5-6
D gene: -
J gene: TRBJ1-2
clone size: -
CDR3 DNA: TGTGCCAGCAGCCCCCGGTCCGGACAGGGCTACACCTTC
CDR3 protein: CASSPRSGQGYTF

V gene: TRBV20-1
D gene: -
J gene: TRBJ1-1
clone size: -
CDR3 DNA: TGCAGTGCTCCGGACACCCCAGAAGCTTTCTTT
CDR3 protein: CSAPDTPEAFF

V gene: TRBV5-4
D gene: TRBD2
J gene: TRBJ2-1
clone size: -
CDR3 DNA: TGTGCCAGCAGCCGAAGGACTAGCGGGAGGCTACCGGGTGATGAGCAGTTCTTC
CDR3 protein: CASSRRTSGRLPGDEQFF

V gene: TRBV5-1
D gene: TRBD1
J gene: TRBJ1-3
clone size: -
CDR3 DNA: TGCGCCAGCAGCCCCAACAGGGGGCCCCAGAACACCATATATTTT
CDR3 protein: CASSPNRGPQNTIYF

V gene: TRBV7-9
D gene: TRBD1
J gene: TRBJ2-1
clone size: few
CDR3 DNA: TGTGCCAGCAGACAGGGGATCAGGGATGAGCAGTTCTTC
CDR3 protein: CASRQGIRDEQFF

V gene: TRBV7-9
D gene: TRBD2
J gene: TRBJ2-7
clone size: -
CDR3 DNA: TGTGCCAGCAGCCCTCTAGCGGGGTCCTACGAGCAGTACTTC
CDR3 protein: CASSPLAGSYEQYF

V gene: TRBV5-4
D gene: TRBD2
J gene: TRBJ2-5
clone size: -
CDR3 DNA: TGTGCCAGCAGCGTTGGGACTAGCGGGACAAAAGAGACCCAGTACTTC
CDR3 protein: CASSVGTSGTKETQYF

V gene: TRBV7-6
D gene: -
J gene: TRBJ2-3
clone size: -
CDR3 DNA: TGTGCCAGCAGCACCGCTCGGGATACGCAGTATTTT
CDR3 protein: CASSTARDTQYF

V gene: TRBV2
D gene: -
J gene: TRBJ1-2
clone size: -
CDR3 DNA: TGTGCCAGCACTGATGGACAGCACGCCACTTACTACACCTTC
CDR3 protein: CASTDGQHATYYTF

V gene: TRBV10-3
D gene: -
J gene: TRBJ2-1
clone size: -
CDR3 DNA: TGTGCCATCGAGGACCCAACTGGACTCTACAATGAGCAGTTCTTC
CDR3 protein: CAIEDPTGLYNEQFF

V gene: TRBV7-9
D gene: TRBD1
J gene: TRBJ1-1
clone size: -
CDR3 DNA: TGTGCCAGCCATACAGGGGGCGGCACTGAAGCTTTCTTT
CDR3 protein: CASHTGGGTEAFF